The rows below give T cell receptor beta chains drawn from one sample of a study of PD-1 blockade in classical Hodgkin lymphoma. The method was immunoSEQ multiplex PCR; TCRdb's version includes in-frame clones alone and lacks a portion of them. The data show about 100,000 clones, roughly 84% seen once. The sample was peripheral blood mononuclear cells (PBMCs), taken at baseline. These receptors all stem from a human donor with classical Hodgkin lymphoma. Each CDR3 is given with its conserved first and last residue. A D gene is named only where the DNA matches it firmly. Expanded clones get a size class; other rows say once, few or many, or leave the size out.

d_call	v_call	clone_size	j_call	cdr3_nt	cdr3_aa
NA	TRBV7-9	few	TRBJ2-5	TGTGCCAGCAGTGGGGTACCAGAGTCCCAGTACTTC	CASSGVPESQYF
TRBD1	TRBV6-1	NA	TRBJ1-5	TGTGCCAGCAGTGGACAGGGGGCCAATCAGCCCCAGCATTTT	CASSGQGANQPQHF
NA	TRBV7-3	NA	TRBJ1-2	TGTGCCAGCAGCTTATCGCAGGGCGGAGGCTACACCTTC	CASSLSQGGGYTF
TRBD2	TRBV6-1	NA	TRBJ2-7	TGTGCCACCCGGCCGGCGGGGGAGGGGGAGCAGTACTTC	CATRPAGEGEQYF
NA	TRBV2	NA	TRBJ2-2	TGTGCCAGCAGGGCGGGCTCGGGAGCGGGCACCGGGGAGCTGTTTTTT	CASRAGSGAGTGELFF
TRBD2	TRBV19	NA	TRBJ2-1	TGTGCCAGTAGCGGACTAGCGGGGAACAATGAGCAGTTCTTC	CASSGLAGNNEQFF
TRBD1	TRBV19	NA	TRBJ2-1	TGTGCCAGTAGTCAGACAGGGGTCTCCTACAATGAGCAGTTCTTC	CASSQTGVSYNEQFF
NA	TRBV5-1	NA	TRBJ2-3	TGCGCCAGCAGCCTAGGAGTAAGCACAGATACGCAGTATTTT	CASSLGVSTDTQYF
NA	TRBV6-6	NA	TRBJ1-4	TGTGCCAGCAGTTATCCACAGAGAAATGAAAAACTGTTTTTT	CASSYPQRNEKLFF
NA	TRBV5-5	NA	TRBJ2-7	TGTGCCAGCAGCTCCGGACAGGAGGGGGGATACGAGCAGTACTTC	CASSSGQEGGYEQYF
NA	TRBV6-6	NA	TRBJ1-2	TGTGCCAGCAGCGCGATCGGGGGAATTGTTGGCTACACCTTC	CASSAIGGIVGYTF
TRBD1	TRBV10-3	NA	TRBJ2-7	TGTGCCACCATCGGGACAGCGAATTACGAGCAGTACTTC	CATIGTANYEQYF
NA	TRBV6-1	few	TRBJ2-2	TGTGCCAGCAGTGTCCACAGGGATGTCGGGGAGCTGTTTTTT	CASSVHRDVGELFF
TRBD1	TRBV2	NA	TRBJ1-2	TGTGCCAGCAGTGGTCAACAGGGGGCCTATGGCTACACCTTC	CASSGQQGAYGYTF
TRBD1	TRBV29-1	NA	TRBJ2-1	TGCAGCGTTGAAACGGGACAGGCAGCGGTTAATGAGCAGTTCTTC	CSVETGQAAVNEQFF
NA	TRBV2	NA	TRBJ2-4	TGTGCCAGCAGTGGTGGCGGATCAACCCAGGTTCAGTACTTC	CASSGGGSTQVQYF
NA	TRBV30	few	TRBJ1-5	TGTGCCTGGAGTATGGCAGGGGCTCAGCCCCAGCATTTT	CAWSMAGAQPQHF
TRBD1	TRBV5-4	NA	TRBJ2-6	TGTGCCAGCAGCTTGAGGGACAGGGGCTCTGGGGCCAACGTCCTGACTTTC	CASSLRDRGSGANVLTF
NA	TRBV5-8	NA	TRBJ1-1	TGTGCCAGCAGCCGAGTCGGGTCGGATGAAGCTTTCTTT	CASSRVGSDEAFF
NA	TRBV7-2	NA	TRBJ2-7	TGTGCCAGCAGCCCCGGACCTGGAGAGCAGTACTTC	CASSPGPGEQYF
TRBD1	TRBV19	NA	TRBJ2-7	TGTGCCAGTAGTGTTCAGGGACAGACCTCCTACGAGCAGTACTTC	CASSVQGQTSYEQYF
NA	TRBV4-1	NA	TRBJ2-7	TGCGCCAGCAGCCTTATACAGGGCTCCTACGAGCAGTACTTC	CASSLIQGSYEQYF
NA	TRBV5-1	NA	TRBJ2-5	TGCGCCAGCAGCTTGGTTGGGACAATCGGAGAGACCCAGTACTTC	CASSLVGTIGETQYF
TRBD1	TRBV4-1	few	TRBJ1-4	TGCGCCAGCAGCCAGCTCCGGGACAGGGAGGAAAAACTGTTTTTT	CASSQLRDREEKLFF
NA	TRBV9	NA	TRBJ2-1	TGTGCCAGCAGCCCAGGTCCTTCCTACAATGAGCAGTTCTTC	CASSPGPSYNEQFF
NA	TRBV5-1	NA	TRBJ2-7	TGCGCCAGCAAAGAAGGACTTCCCACCTACGAGCAGTACTTC	CASKEGLPTYEQYF
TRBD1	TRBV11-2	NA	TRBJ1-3	TGTGCCAGCAGCCGACCGGGACAGGGCGGAAACACCATATATTTT	CASSRPGQGGNTIYF
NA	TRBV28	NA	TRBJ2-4	TGTGCCAGCAGTTTATGGGGGCTAGGGGACATTCAGTACTTC	CASSLWGLGDIQYF
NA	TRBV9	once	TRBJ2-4	TGTGCCAGCAGCGCTTCAGGGACCCTAGCCAAAAACATTCAGTACTTC	CASSASGTLAKNIQYF
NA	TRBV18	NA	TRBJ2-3	TGTGCCAGCTCGCTGCCCGGGACGGCTAGCACAGATACGCAGTATTTT	CASSLPGTASTDTQYF
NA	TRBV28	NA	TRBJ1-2	TGTGCCAGCAGTCGGACACCGGGAGGCTACACCTTC	CASSRTPGGYTF
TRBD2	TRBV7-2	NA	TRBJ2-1	TGTGCCAGCAGCTTAGCGCGGGCGGGAGGTTACAATGAGCAGTTCTTC	CASSLARAGGYNEQFF
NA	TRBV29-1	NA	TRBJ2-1	TGCAGCGTAATTTGGGCCATATATTACAATGAGCAGTTCTTC	CSVIWAIYYNEQFF
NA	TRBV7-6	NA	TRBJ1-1	TGTGCCAGCAGCGCGGACACGAACACTGAAGCTTTCTTT	CASSADTNTEAFF
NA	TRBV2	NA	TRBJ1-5	TGTGCCAGCAGGGAGACACAGCTCTACAATCAGCCCCAGCATTTT	CASRETQLYNQPQHF
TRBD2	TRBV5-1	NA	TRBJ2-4	TGCGCCAGCAGCTTGGCCGGGAAAGGGGCGGGAGGAGCCAAAAACATTCAGTACTTC	CASSLAGKGAGGAKNIQYF
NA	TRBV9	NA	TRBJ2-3	TGTGCCAGCAGCGTAGCCGGGACCACAGATACGCAGTATTTT	CASSVAGTTDTQYF
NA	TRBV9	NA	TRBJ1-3	TGTGCCAGCACCCCGTCCGGCCCCCTCAGCACCATATATTTT	CASTPSGPLSTIYF
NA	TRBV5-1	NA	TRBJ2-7	TGCGCCAGCGCCGAGATACCAGTGTACGAGCAGTACTTC	CASAEIPVYEQYF
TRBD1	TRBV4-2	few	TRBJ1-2	TGTGCCAGCAGCCAGGGACAGGGGTACACCTTC	CASSQGQGYTF
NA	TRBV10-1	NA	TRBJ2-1	TGCGCCAGCGCCCGGGACTCCTACAATGAGCAGTTCTTC	CASARDSYNEQFF
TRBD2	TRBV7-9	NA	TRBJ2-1	TGTGCCAGCAGCACAATTACCCCGTCTAGCGGGGTCTCCTACAATGAGCAGTTCTTC	CASSTITPSSGVSYNEQFF
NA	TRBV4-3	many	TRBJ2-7	TGCGCCAGCAGCCAAGAACATACCTACGAGCAGTACTTC	CASSQEHTYEQYF
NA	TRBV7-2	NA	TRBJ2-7	TGTGCCAGCAGCCCACCGAGGGGGACCGAGCAGTACTTC	CASSPPRGTEQYF
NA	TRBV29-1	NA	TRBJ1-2	TGCAGCGTTCGGGCAGGGGACTATGGCTACACCTTC	CSVRAGDYGYTF
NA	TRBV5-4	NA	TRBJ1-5	TGTGCCAGCAGCTTTTCGGGGGCAGGGTCTAGCAATCAGCCCCAGCATTTT	CASSFSGAGSSNQPQHF
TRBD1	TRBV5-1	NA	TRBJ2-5	TGCGCCAGCAGTCAGGGGGCCCCCCAAGAGACCCAGTACTTC	CASSQGAPQETQYF
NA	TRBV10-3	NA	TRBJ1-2	TGTGCCATCAGTGAGAGGGGAGGTATGACCTCCTATGGCTACACCTTC	CAISERGGMTSYGYTF